A single sample is the source of the 8 T cell receptor beta chains below, sequenced in a study of shared clonotypes between healthy human individuals (dated by TCRdb to 2020 to 2022). Libraries were constructed by the immunoSEQ multiplex PCR assay. Imported from immuneACCESS, the table was reduced by TCRdb to in-frame sequences with V and J called. These copies leave out some clones; in studies compared against another copy, an unresolved V gene accounts for under half, and the cause of the remainder is not known. Within this sample are over 300,000 clones, with roughly 84% of them counted one time only. Around 15% of the sample lies in the top ten. The sequencing sample was made of memory CD8+ T cells sorted from blood. The label giving this sample's cell subset or site can be read as: CD45RO+ cells pooled with CCR7-negative TemRA cells. The source of these receptors is a man aged 18 to 29 in good health.

This chain joins TRBV14 and TRBJ2-7; no firm D call. Germline V CDR1 and CDR2: SGHDN, FVKESK. The CDR3 covers 20 residues. The V end was cut by 0 bases, the J end by 1 base, with 25 bases between. The CDR3 DNA reads TGTGCCAGCAGCCAAGAGGACCCCCAGATAATGTTTGGCAGGTCCTACGAGCAGTACTTC. It yields the protein CASSQEDPQIMFGRSYEQYF.

The CDR3, as DNA: TGTGCCAGCAGCCCCCATCGGGGGTACGAGCAGTACTTC. Translation: CASSPHRGYEQYF. The chain has TRBV7-9 and TRBJ2-7; possible D gene TRBD2, 6 bases. The CDR3 spans 13 residues. Germline lookup yields CDR1 SEHNR and CDR2 FQNEAQ (reference sequence). The V gene lost 5 bases and the J gene lost 4 bases, with 12 bases spanning the gap.

The rearrangement links TRBV4-3 to TRBJ2-3; TRBD2 matches 7 bases. Germline V CDR1 and CDR2: LGHNA, YSLEER. This CDR3 has 18 residues. The trim removed 1 base at V and 0 bases at J, leaving 10 bases unmatched. The CDR3 DNA reads TGCGCCAGCAGCCAAGGGGGGGAGGGCGGTACTAGCACAGATACGCAGTATTTT. Its translation is CASSQGGEGGTSTDTQYF.

This clone occurred once. The chain is built from TRBV7-9 and TRBJ2-7; D ambiguous. Germline V gene sequence: CDR1 SEHNR, CDR2 FQNEAQ (reference sequence). The CDR3 loop spans 14 amino acids. Between the trimmed V and J ends, which lost 3 bases and 0 bases, there was a span of 9 bases. CDR3 coding DNA: TGTGCCAGCAGCTTCTCCAGGAACTCCTACGAGCAGTACTTC. Translation: CASSFSRNSYEQYF. The variable domain in full, completed from reference TRBV7-9 and TRBJ2-7, reads DTGVSQNPRHKITKRGQNVTFRCDPISEHNRLYWYRQTLGQGPEFLTYFQNEAQLEKSRLLSDRFSAERPKGSFSTLEIQRTEQGDSAMYLCASSFSRNSYEQYFGPGTRLTVT.

V gene TRBV6-1 combines with J gene TRBJ1-4; D is possibly TRBD1 (6 bases). The CDR3 is 15 residues long. CDR1 and CDR2 (germline): MNHNS, SASEGT. Trimming took off 4 bases at V and 8 bases at J, with 17 bases between the two ends. The CDR3 reads CASSGRRGLREKLFF. As DNA, the CDR3 is TGTGCCAGCAGTGGACGCAGGGGATTGCGGGAAAAACTGTTTTTT.

This chain uses TRBV10-1 with TRBJ1-2; TRBD1 agrees at 9 bases. The CDR3 consists of 15 residues. Germline trimming cut 6 bases from V and 2 bases from J; bases unmatched to any gene: 7. Germline V gene data show CDR1 as WNHNN and CDR2 as SYGVQD (reference sequence). CDR3 loop: CASSRDREGNYGYTF. The CDR3 DNA is TGCGCCAGCAGCCGGGACAGGGAAGGGAACTATGGCTACACCTTC.

By share, this clone counts as medium-sized. The same CDR3 can be traced to other DNA sequences in this sample. The chain joins TRBV4-1 to TRBJ1-2; no definite D call. V was shortened by 1 base and J by 1 base, with 10 bases between the two germline ends. The V gene's germline CDR1 is MGHRA and CDR2 YSYEKL. This CDR3 has 15 amino acids. DNA of the CDR3: TGCGCCAGCAGCCAAGTTTTCGCAGATAACTATGGCTACACCTTC. Its protein is CASSQVFADNYGYTF.

The V call is TRBV27, the J call TRBJ2-3; 11 nucleotides match TRBD2. After removal of 5 bases from V and 4 bases from J, the junction contained 8 bases not matched to a gene. This CDR3 is 16 amino acids long. Germline V CDR1 and CDR2: MNHEY, SMNVEV (reference sequence). The DNA of the CDR3 is TGTGCCAGCAGTCCACGAACTAGCGGGAGAGCAGATACGCAGTATTTT. Amino acids: CASSPRTSGRADTQYF.